This record concerns one T cell receptor beta chain sequence. The data originate from a study of blood T cell repertoires in COVID-19. Study context: From the United States, Italy and Spain came samples of acute and convalescent COVID-19. From T cells, B-cell-depleted T cells, or PBMCs came the material, which was cDNA or gDNA.

The CDR3 is made up of 11 amino acids. Germline V gene lookup returns CDR1 DFQATT and CDR2 SNEGSKA (reference sequence). V lost 3 bases, J lost 5 bases, and 8 bases lay in between. Assay used: immunoSEQ multiplex PCR; TCRdb lists only in-frame clones, some missing. The data contain 45,000 to 50,000 clones, 83% of them singletons. The sequenced material came from peripheral blood. J is TRBJ2-7 and V is TRBV20-1; D is unclear. The source is a man at least 80 years old in a cohort sampled during active COVID-19. This chain's CDR3 is CSARPQNEQYF. CDR3 DNA sequence: TGCAGTGCTAGGCCCCAGAACGAGCAGTACTTC.